This T cell receptor beta chain was obtained from a study of OX40 agonist ivuxolimab in advanced cancers. Looking at the study overall: The costimulatory receptor OX40 (CD134) was targeted by ivuxolimab, a fully human IgG2 agonistic monoclonal antibody. Intravenous ivuxolimab was administered to patients every 2 weeks at six dose levels: 0.01, 0.1, 0.3, 1.5, 3 and 10 mg/kg. Of the approximately 50 dose-escalation patients, hepatocellular carcinoma was present in around 19, melanoma in around 15, renal cell carcinoma in 9 and head and neck cancer in 9. A male proportion of 75% to 85% and a mean age of roughly 55 years, ranging from roughly 23 to 80, were recorded for the dose-escalation cohort. Patients were allowed to have had prior anti-PD-1, anti-PD-L1 or anti-CTLA-4 therapy, and approximately 40% of the dose-escalation patients had previously received checkpoint inhibitors. Three dose-escalation patients achieved partial responses, one with hepatocellular carcinoma and two with cutaneous melanoma. The purpose of peripheral TCRbeta sequencing was to test whether ivuxolimab changed TCR sequence diversity and led to clonal T-cell expansion. The paper covers the monotherapy dose-escalation part of the phase I ivuxolimab trial, which included N of about 56 patients.

To sequence the TCRbeta CDR3 region, genomic DNA was isolated from the sorted cells. The immunoSEQ Assay was used to sequence the TCRbeta CDR3 regions. Entries here come from immuneACCESS through TCRdb and include only in-frame sequences with V and J called. Some clones fail to appear in such tables; in the studies checked, an unresolved V gene covers under half of the shortfall, and the cause of the remainder is unknown. For this sample the table gives about 77,000 clones, of which over 85% were detected only once. Of the sample, 0.32% is held by the ten largest clones. Summary of the overall study and its limitations: In the 0.1-3.0 mg/kg groups, partial responders were among the patients with the lowest normalized peripheral clonal expansion, particularly in CD8+ T cells. Antigen specificity was not determined for the clonally expanded peripheral T cells. Low levels of normalized T-cell clonal expansion were also shown by some nonresponding patients. At doses of 0.1 to 3.0 mg/kg, clonal expansion of both CD4+ and CD8+ blood T cells was observed from baseline to week 6. After ivuxolimab, more expanded clones were found on average in CD8+ T cells than in CD4+ T cells.

Patients with a history of autoimmune disease or receiving systemic immunosuppression were excluded from the trial. Peripheral blood for TCR sequencing was collected from all dose cohorts at baseline, on cycle 4 day 1, and on cycle 7 day 1. Samples came from an open-label, multicenter, first-in-human phase I dose-escalation trial of ivuxolimab. The trial enrolled adults with locally advanced or metastatic head and neck squamous cell, hepatocellular, melanoma or renal cell carcinoma. Before TCR sequencing, CD4+ and CD8+ T cells were separately sorted from peripheral blood. For this clone: Its recognized antigen is unknown. Base qualities are not recorded, but no much larger clone differs from it by a single base. Other DNA sequences from this sample encode an identical CDR3 as well.

CDR1 SGHTA and CDR2 FQGNSA were looked up in the germline V gene. The CDR3, cysteine through phenylalanine, is 13 amino acids long. Just the 39-base CDR3 DNA is kept, in frame starting at base 1. V loses 1 base, J loses 3 bases, and the germline ends lie 7 bases apart. Material: CD4+ or CD8+ T cells sorted from blood, obtained in a trial of the OX40 agonist ivuxolimab. Recombination linked TRBV7-2 to TRBJ2-7; the D gene is possibly TRBD1, with 5 bases matching. The clonotype originates from an adult with an advanced solid tumor such as melanoma, head and neck, liver or kidney cancer. The bases read TGTGCCAGCAGCTTAGGCAGGGTCTACGAGCAGTACTTC. Its coded protein is CASSLGRVYEQYF.